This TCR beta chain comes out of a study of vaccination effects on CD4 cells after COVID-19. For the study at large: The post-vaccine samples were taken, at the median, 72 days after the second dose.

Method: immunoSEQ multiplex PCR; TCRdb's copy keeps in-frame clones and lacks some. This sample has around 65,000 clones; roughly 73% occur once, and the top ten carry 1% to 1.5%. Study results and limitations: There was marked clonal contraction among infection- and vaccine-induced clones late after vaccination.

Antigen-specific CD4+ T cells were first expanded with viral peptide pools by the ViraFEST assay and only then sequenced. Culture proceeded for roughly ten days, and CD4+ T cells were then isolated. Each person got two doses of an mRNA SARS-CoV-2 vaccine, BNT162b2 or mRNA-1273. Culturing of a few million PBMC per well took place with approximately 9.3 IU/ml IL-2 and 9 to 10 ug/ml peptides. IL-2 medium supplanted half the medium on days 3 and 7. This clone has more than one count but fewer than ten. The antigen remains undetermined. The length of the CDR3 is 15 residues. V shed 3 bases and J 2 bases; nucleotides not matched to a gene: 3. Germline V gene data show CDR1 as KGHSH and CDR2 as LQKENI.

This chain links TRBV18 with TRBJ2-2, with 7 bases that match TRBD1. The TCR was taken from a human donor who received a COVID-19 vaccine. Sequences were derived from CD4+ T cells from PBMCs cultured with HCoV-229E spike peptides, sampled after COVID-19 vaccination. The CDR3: CASSPGQLNTGELFF. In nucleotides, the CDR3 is TGTGCCAGCTCACCGGGACAGCTAAACACCGGGGAGCTGTTTTTT.